This TCR beta chain was sequenced during a study of metastatic and nonmetastatic thyroid tumors. Across the study: Repertoires were compared across blood and tumor or nodule tissue from malignant and benign thyroid patients.

Before thyroid surgery, none of the patients had received any treatment. Germline V gene data show CDR1 as SGDLS and CDR2 as YYNGEE. This CDR3 contains 16 residues. Trimming removed 4 bases from V and 3 bases from J, with 19 bases in between. Per the authors' pipeline: For papillary thyroid cancer, a distant-metastasis classifier was constructed from CDR3 differences observed across clinicopathological groups. Via MiXCR, TCRdb re-called the PCR reads. The V and J calls come from TCRdb's annotation, not from the publication. Of over 11,000 clones in the sample, roughly a quarter were seen once. This clone has at least ten counts.

Sample: blood. The receptor's source is a female donor with papillary thyroid cancer or a benign thyroid nodule (not recorded which). Some clones in this sample may be carry-over from other donors' samples. The chain carries TRBV9 and TRBJ2-5, with D hard to call. The CDR3 DNA reads TGTGCCAGCAGCCCCATCAGTAGGGCACCGAAAGAGACCCAGTACTTC. Amino acids: CASSPISRAPKETQYF.